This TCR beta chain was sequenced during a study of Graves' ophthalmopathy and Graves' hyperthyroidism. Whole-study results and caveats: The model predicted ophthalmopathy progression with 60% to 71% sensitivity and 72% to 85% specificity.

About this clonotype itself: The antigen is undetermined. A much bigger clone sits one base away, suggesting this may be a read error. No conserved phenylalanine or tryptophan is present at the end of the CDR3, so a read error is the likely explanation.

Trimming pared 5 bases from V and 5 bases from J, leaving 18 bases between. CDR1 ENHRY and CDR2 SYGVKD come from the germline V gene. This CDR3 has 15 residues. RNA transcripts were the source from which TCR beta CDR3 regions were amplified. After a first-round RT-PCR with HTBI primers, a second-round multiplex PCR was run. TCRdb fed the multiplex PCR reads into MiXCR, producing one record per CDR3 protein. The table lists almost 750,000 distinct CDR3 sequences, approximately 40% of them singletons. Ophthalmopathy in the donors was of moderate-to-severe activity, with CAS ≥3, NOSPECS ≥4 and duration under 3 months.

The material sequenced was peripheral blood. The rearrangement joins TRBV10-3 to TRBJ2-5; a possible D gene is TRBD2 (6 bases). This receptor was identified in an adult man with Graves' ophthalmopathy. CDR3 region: CAISRSGLEKETQYS. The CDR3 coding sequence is TGTGCCATCAGTCGTTCGGGACTTGAAAAGGAGACCCAGTACTCC.